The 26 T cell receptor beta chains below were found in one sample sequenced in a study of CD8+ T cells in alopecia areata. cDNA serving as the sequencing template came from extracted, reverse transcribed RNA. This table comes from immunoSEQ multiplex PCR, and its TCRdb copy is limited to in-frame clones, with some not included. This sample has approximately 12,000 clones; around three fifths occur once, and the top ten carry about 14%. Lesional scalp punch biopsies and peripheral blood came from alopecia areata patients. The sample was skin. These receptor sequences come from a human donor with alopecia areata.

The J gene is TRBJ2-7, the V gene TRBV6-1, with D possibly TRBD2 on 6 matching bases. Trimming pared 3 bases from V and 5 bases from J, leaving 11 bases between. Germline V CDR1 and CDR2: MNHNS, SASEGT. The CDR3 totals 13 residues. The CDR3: CASSDAGRDEQYF. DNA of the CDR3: TGTGCCAGCAGTGACGCGGGAAGGGACGAGCAGTACTTC.

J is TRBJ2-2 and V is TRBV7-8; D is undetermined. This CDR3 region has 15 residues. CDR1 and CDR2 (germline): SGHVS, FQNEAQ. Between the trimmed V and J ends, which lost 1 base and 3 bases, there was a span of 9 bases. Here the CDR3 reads CASSLVRSDTGELFF. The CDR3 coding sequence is TGTGCCAGCAGCTTAGTACGGTCGGACACCGGGGAGCTGTTTTTT.

The CDR3, as DNA: TGTGCCAGCAGCTTAGATGCTTGGGCCACAACCTTCAGAAACACCATATATTTT. This encodes CASSLDAWATTFRNTIYF. The chain is built from TRBV11-2 and TRBJ1-3; unclear D gene. V gave up 0 bases and J gave up 5 bases, with 20 bases separating them. The CDR3 totals 18 residues. The V gene's germline CDR1 is SGHAT and CDR2 FQNNGV.

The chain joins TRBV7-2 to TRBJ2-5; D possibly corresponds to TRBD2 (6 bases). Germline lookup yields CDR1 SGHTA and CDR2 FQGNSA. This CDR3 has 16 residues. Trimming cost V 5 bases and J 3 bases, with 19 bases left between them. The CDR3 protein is CASSLNSGTGEETQYF. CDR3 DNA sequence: TGTGCCAGCAGCCTAAATTCCGGGACGGGGGAAGAGACCCAGTACTTC.

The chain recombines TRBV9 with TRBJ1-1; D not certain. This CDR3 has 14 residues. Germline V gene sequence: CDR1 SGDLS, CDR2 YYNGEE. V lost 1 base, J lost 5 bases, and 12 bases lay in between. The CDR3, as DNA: TGTGCCAGCAGCGTAAACCCACGAGGTACTGAAGCTTTCTTT. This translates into CASSVNPRGTEAFF.

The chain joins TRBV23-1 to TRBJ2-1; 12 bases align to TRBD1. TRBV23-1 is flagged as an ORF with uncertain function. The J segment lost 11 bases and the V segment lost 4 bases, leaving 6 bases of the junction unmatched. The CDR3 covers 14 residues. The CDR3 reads CASSLGQGALKQFF. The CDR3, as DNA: TGCGCCAGCAGTCTGGGACAGGGGGCTCTAAAGCAGTTCTTC.

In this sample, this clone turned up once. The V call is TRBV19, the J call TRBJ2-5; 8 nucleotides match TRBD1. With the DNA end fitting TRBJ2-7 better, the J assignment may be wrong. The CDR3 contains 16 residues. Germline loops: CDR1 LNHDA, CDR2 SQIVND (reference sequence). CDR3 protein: CASSIGSWDRLYEQYF. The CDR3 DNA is TGTGCCAGTAGTATAGGGTCTTGGGACAGGCTCTACGAGCAGTACTTC.

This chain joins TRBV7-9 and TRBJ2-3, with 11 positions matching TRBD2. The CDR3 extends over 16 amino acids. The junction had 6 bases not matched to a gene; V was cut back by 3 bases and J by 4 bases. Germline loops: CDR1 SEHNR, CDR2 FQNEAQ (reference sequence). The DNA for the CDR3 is TGTGCCAGCAGCTTCTATAGCGGGGGGGCATCAGATACGCAGTATTTT. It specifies CASSFYSGGASDTQYF.

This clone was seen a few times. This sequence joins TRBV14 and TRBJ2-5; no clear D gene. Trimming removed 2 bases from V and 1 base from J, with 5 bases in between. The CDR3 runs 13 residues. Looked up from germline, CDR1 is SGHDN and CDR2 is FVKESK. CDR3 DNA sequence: TGTGCCAGCAGCCAATGGGGCCAAGAGACCCAGTACTTC. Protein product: CASSQWGQETQYF.

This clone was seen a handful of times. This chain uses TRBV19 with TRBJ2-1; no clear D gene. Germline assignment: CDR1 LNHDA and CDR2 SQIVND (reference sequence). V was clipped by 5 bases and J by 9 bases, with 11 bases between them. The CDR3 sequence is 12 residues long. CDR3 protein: CASSSRVLEQFF. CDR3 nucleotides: TGTGCCAGTAGTTCCCGGGTACTTGAGCAGTTCTTC.

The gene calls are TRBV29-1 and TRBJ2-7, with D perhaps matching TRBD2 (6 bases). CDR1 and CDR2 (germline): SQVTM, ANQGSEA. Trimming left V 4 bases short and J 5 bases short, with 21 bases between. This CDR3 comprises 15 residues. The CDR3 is CSVGRFGGQGDEQYF. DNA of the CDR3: TGCAGCGTTGGGAGGTTCGGGGGTCAGGGCGACGAGCAGTACTTC.

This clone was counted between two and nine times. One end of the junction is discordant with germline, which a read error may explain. CDR3 amino acids: CASSLQGAATQYF. DNA for the CDR3: TGTGCTAGCAGCTTGCAGGGGGCGGCGACCCAGTACTTC. The chain is built from TRBV7-7 and TRBJ2-5; 8 bases are shared with TRBD1. The CDR3 extends over 13 amino acids. CDR1 and CDR2 (germline): SSHAT, FNYEAQ (reference sequence).

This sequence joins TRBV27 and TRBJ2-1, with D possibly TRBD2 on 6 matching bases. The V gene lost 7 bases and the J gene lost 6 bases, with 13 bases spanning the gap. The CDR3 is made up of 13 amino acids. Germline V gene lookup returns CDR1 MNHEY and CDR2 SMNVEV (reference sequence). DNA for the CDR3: TGTGCCAGCACCTCCCTCGGGGGCAATGAGCAGTTCTTC. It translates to CASTSLGGNEQFF.

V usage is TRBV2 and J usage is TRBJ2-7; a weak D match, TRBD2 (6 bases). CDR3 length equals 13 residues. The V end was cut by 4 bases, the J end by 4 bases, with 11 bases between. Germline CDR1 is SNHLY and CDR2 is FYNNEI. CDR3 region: CASSGVGTYEQYF. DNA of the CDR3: TGTGCCAGCAGTGGAGTTGGGACTTACGAGCAGTACTTC.

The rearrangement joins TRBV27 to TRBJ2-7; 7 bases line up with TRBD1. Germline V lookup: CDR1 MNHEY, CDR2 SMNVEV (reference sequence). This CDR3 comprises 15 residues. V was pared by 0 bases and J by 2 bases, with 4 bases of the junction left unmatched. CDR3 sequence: CASSLSDRATYEQYF. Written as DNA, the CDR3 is TGTGCCAGCAGTTTATCAGACAGGGCGACCTACGAGCAGTACTTC.

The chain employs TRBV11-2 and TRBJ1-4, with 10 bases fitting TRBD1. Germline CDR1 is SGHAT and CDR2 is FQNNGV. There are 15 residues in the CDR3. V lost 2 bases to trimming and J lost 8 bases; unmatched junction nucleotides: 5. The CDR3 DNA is TGTGCCAGCAGCTTATGGACAGGGGGACGGGAAAAACTGTTTTTT. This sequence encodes CASSLWTGGREKLFF.

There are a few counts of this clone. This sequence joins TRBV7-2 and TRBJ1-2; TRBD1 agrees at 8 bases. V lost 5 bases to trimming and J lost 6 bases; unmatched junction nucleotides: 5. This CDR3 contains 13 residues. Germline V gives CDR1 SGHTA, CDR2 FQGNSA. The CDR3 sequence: CASSLTGVDGYTF. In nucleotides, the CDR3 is TGTGCCAGCAGCCTGACAGGGGTCGATGGCTACACCTTC.

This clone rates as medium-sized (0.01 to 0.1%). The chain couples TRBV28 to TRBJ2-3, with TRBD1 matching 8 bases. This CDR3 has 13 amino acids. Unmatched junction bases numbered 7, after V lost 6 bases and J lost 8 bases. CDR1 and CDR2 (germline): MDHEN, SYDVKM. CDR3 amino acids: CASSRQGAGTQYF. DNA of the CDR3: TGTGCCAGCAGCCGTCAGGGGGCGGGTACGCAGTATTTT.

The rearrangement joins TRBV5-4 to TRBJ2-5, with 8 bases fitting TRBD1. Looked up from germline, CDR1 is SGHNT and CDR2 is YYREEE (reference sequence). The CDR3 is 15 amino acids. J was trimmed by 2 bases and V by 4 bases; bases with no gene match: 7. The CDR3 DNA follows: TGTGCCAGCAGCCGTCAGTACAGGGGGCAAGAGACCCAGTACTTC. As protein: CASSRQYRGQETQYF.

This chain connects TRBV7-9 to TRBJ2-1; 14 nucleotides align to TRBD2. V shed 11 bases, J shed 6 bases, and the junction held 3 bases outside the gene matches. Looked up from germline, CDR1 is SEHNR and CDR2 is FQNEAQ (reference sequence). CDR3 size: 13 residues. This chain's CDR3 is CAVGTSGSNEQFF. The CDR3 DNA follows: TGTGCCGTGGGGACTAGCGGGAGCAATGAGCAGTTCTTC.

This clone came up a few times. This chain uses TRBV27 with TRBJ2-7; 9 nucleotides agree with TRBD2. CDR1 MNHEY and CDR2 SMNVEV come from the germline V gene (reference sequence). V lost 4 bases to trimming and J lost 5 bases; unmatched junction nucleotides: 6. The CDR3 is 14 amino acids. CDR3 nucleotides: TGTGCCAGCAGTTGCGGGACTAGCTTTCACGAGCAGTACTTC. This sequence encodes CASSCGTSFHEQYF.

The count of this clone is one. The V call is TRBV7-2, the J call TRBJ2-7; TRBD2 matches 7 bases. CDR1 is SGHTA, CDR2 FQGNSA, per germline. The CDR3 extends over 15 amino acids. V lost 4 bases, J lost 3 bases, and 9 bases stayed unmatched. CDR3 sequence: CASSWRTRGGYEQYF. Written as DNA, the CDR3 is TGTGCCAGCAGCTGGAGGACTAGAGGTGGCTACGAGCAGTACTTC.

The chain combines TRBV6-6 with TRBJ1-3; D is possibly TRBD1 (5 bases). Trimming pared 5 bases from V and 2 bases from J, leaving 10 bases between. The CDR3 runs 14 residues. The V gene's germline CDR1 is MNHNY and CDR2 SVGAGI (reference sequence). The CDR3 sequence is CASSAGRAGNTIYF. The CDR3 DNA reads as TGTGCCAGCAGTGCAGGGAGAGCTGGAAACACCATATATTTT.

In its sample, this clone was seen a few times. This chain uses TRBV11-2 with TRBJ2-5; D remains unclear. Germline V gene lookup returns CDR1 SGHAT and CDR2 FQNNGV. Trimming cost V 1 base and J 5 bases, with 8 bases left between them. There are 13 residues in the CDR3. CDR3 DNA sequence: TGTGCCAGCAGCTTAGTCAGCTGGGAGACCCAGTACTTC. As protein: CASSLVSWETQYF.

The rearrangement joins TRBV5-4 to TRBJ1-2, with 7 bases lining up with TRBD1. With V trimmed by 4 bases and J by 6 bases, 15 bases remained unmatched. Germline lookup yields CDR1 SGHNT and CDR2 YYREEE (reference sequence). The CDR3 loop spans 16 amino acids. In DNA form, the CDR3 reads TGTGCCAGCAGCAATCGACAGGGTCTAAGGGGGGATGGCTACACCTTC. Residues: CASSNRQGLRGDGYTF.

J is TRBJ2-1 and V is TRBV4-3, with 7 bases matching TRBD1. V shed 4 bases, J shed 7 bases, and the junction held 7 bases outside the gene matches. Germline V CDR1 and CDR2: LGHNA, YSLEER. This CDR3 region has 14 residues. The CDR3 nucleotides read TGCGCCAGCAGCCTACAGGGGTTTTGGAATGAGCAGTTCTTC. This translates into CASSLQGFWNEQFF.